These 19 T cell receptor beta chains were all obtained from the same sample, sequenced in a study of graft-versus-host responses after intestinal transplantation (dated by TCRdb to the early 2020s). The library was produced with the immunoSEQ multiplex PCR assay. TCRdb carries this immuneACCESS record with in-frame sequences only. Its versions omit some clonotypes, under half of them owing to an unresolved V gene in the studies checked, with the rest unexplained. In all, the sample holds about 25,000 clones, and approximately 93% of those were seen once. The ten largest clones add up to 0.5% to 0.6% of the sample. The specimen comprised PBMCs, sampled 18 days after transplant. These receptors all come from a human patient who received an intestinal transplant, so some T cells may come from the graft donor.

The CDR3 region has the DNA TGTGCCAGTAAAAGACAGGGACCCAACACTGAAGCTTTCTTT. It yields the protein CASKRQGPNTEAFF. V gene TRBV19 combines with J gene TRBJ1-1; TRBD1 matches at 7 bases. The CDR3 is made up of 14 amino acids. Germline V gives CDR1 LNHDA, CDR2 SQIVND (reference sequence). The trim removed 7 bases at V and 2 bases at J, leaving 7 bases unmatched.

V usage is TRBV6-5 and J usage is TRBJ2-7, with a tentative D call TRBD2 (5 bases). V was clipped by 6 bases and J by 3 bases, with 18 bases between them. The germline gives CDR1 MNHEY, CDR2 SVGAGI. This CDR3 comprises 15 residues. The CDR3 reads CASRLGRGSLYEQYF. CDR3 sequence (DNA): TGTGCCAGCAGATTAGGTCGGGGAAGCCTCTACGAGCAGTACTTC.

The V call is TRBV20-1, the J call TRBJ1-1; D not certain. The ends were cut back, 3 bases at V and 5 bases at J, with 7 bases in the middle. Germline-derived CDR1 and CDR2 are DFQATT and SNEGSKA (reference sequence). This CDR3 is built from 11 residues. Here the CDR3 reads CSASSRTEAFF. CDR3 nucleotide sequence: TGCAGTGCTAGTAGTCGTACTGAAGCTTTCTTT.

V and J are TRBV7-9 and TRBJ2-1; D is unresolved. CDR1 and CDR2 from the germline V gene are SEHNR and FQNEAQ (reference sequence). Trimming took off 5 bases at V and 7 bases at J, with 12 bases between the two ends. This CDR3 is built from 13 residues. The CDR3 bases are TGTGCCAGCAGCCCCTGGGGTGGAAATGAGCAGTTCTTC. Translated: CASSPWGGNEQFF.

The chain carries TRBV14 and TRBJ2-2; D call uncertain. Germline V CDR1 and CDR2: SGHDN, FVKESK. The CDR3 covers 12 residues. Trimming stripped 4 bases from V and 4 bases from J, with 4 bases between. In nucleotides, the CDR3 is TGTGCCAGCAGCCCGACCACCGGGGAGCTGTTTTTT. Encoded protein: CASSPTTGELFF.

The J gene is TRBJ2-6, the V gene TRBV25-1; no firm D call. The germline gives CDR1 MGHDK, CDR2 SYGVNS. V gave up 5 bases and J gave up 0 bases, with 2 bases separating them. The CDR3 length is 13 residues. The CDR3 loop is CASSYSGANVLTF. Written as DNA, the CDR3 is TGTGCCAGCAGTTACTCTGGGGCCAACGTCCTGACTTTC.

In this sample, this clone turned up a few times. The chain joins TRBV10-3 to TRBJ2-7, with D unclear. The CDR3 consists of 14 residues. CDR1 ENHRY and CDR2 SYGVKD come from the germline V gene. With 4 bases removed from V and 0 bases from J, the gap between germline ends came to 10 bases. CDR3 nucleotides: TGTGCCATCAGTGCGTCGGGTAGCTCCTACGAGCAGTACTTC. This gives the protein CAISASGSSYEQYF.

This clone was picked up one time. This chain connects TRBV5-4 to TRBJ2-7; 8 bases map to TRBD2. The V gene end was trimmed by 0 bases and the J gene end by 3 bases; junction bases not matched to a gene: 2. Per the germline V gene, CDR1 is SGHNT and CDR2 is YYREEE (reference sequence). The CDR3 is 14 residues long. The DNA for the CDR3 is TGTGCCAGCAGCTTGGCGGGGGGGAACTACGAGCAGTACTTC. Translating it yields CASSLAGGNYEQYF.

The sample holds one count of this clone. This chain links TRBV27 with TRBJ1-6, with TRBD1 matching over 8 bases. Per germline, CDR1 MNHEY and CDR2 SMNVEV (reference sequence). The trim removed 5 bases at V and 10 bases at J, leaving 7 bases unmatched. There are 14 residues in the CDR3. This chain's CDR3 is CASSPDRGKSPLHF. DNA for the CDR3: TGTGCCAGCAGTCCTGACAGGGGTAAATCACCCCTCCACTTT.

The CDR3 DNA reads TGTGCCAGTAGTATGACCCTAGACAGACAGGGATTGTCCTACGAGCAGTACTTC. As protein: CASSMTLDRQGLSYEQYF. The V call is TRBV19, the J call TRBJ2-7, with TRBD1 identical over 7 bases. This CDR3 comprises 18 residues. V shed 3 bases, J shed 1 base, and the junction held 15 bases outside the gene matches. Germline V gene lookup returns CDR1 LNHDA and CDR2 SQIVND (reference sequence).

The rearrangement joins TRBV6-5 to TRBJ2-7, with D possibly TRBD1 on 5 matching bases. The length of the CDR3 is 14 residues. V dropped 0 bases and J dropped 2 bases, with 8 bases sitting between them. Germline-derived CDR1 and CDR2 are MNHEY and SVGAGI. The CDR3 DNA reads TGTGCCAGCAGTTACTCTTCAGGGACCTACGAGCAGTACTTC. Protein: CASSYSSGTYEQYF.

DNA of the CDR3: TGCAGCGGGAGAAAGGGCCGAGGTACTGAAGCTTTCTTT. Translating gives CSGRKGRGTEAFF. The V gene is TRBV29-1, the J gene TRBJ1-1, with D uncertain. This CDR3 has 13 residues. Germline V gene data show CDR1 as SQVTM and CDR2 as ANQGSEA. Trimming took 7 bases from V and 5 from J, leaving 17 bases between them. Full variable domain (outside the CDR3, taken from reference TRBV29-1 and TRBJ1-1): SAVISQKPSRDICQRGTSLTIQCQVDSQVTMMFWYRQQPGQSLTLIATANQGSEATYESGFVIDKFPISRPNLTFSTLTVSNMSPEDSSIYLCSGRKGRGTEAFFGQGTRLTVV.

The rearrangement links TRBV7-9 to TRBJ2-1; D is unresolved. The CDR3 is 14 amino acids. Trimming pared 2 bases from V and 8 bases from J, leaving 13 bases between. The germline gives CDR1 SEHNR, CDR2 FQNEAQ (reference sequence). The CDR3 DNA reads as TGTGCCAGCAGCTTACCTGTACGAAGCGATGAGCAGTTCTTC. Protein sequence: CASSLPVRSDEQFF.

The chain combines TRBV11-2 with TRBJ2-3, with TRBD2 matching 10 bases. This CDR3 region has 17 residues. Germline V gene data show CDR1 as SGHAT and CDR2 as FQNNGV. J was trimmed by 0 bases and V by 3 bases; bases with no gene match: 6. CDR3 DNA: TGTGCCAGCAGCTTGAGTAGCGGGGGGCCAAGCACAGATACGCAGTATTTT. It translates to CASSLSSGGPSTDTQYF.

The chain links TRBV19 to TRBJ2-5; D not resolved. The germline V gene has CDR1 LNHDA and CDR2 SQIVND (reference sequence). V dropped 8 bases and J dropped 4 bases, with 14 bases sitting between them. This CDR3 is 13 amino acids long. CDR3 coding DNA: TGTGCCAGTCGGACGGACCCCGGAGAGACCCAGTACTTC. Protein sequence: CASRTDPGETQYF.

The genes are TRBV6-4 and TRBJ2-3, with D perhaps TRBD1 or TRBD2 (5 bases each). V lost 4 bases and J 1 base, leaving 9 bases between the germline ends. This CDR3 is built from 14 residues. Germline CDR1 is MRHNA and CDR2 is SNTAGT. For the CDR3, the DNA is TGTGCCAGCAGTGTCGGGACGGGCACAGATACGCAGTATTTT. Protein: CASSVGTGTDTQYF.

This chain joins TRBV28 and TRBJ2-7; the D is unclear. Germline loops: CDR1 MDHEN, CDR2 SYDVKM. This CDR3 has 12 amino acids. V lost 1 base to trimming and J lost 5 bases, with 6 bases between them. CDR3 in amino acids: CASSLLRHEQYF. CDR3 coding DNA: TGTGCCAGCAGTTTATTACGGCACGAGCAGTACTTC.

The count of this clone is one. The rearrangement uses TRBV9 and TRBJ2-3, with 10 bases fitting TRBD2. Germline CDR1 is SGDLS and CDR2 is YYNGEE. Losses at the gene ends were 0 bases for V and 2 bases for J; bases not matched to a gene: 6. The CDR3 totals 17 residues. DNA of the CDR3: TGTGCCAGCAGCGTAGGGGTAGCGGGGGGATACACAGATACGCAGTATTTT. It specifies CASSVGVAGGYTDTQYF.

The CDR3, as DNA: TGTGCCAGCAGTTTCTCCGGGACAGCGAACACTGAAGCTTTCTTT. Translating gives CASSFSGTANTEAFF. This rearrangement joins TRBV27 to TRBJ1-1; 7 bases align to TRBD1. Germline trimming cut 3 bases from V and 1 base from J; bases unmatched to any gene: 5. From germline, CDR1 is MNHEY and CDR2 SMNVEV (reference sequence). The CDR3 consists of 15 residues.